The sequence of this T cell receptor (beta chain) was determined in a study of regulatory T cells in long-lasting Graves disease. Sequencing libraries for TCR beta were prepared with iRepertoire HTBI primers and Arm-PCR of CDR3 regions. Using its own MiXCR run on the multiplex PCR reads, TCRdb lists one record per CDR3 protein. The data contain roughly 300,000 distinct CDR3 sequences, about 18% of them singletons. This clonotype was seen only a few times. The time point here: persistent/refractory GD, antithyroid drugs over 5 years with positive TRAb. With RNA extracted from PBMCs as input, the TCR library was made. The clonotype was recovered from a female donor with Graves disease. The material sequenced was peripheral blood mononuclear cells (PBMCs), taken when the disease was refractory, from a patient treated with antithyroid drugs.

CDR3 sequence (DNA): TGCAGTGCTAGAGGGATCCCTCGACAGGGGTTGCATCAGCCCCAGCATTTT. Amino acids: CSARGIPRQGLHQPQHF. The chain couples TRBV20-1 to TRBJ1-5; 8 bases agree with TRBD1. This CDR3 is built from 17 residues. Trimming cost V 1 base and J 5 bases; bases outside gene matches: 13. Germline V lookup: CDR1 DFQATT, CDR2 SNEGSKA (reference sequence).